This T cell receptor (beta chain) appears in the sequencing data of a study of shared clonotypes between healthy human individuals. V was pared by 5 bases and J by 3 bases, with 7 bases of the junction left unmatched. Germline values: CDR1 SGHRS, CDR2 YFSETQ. The CDR3 is 15 amino acids. How the authors handled the data: ImmunoSEQ junction-only sequences lacked quality scores, so their filtering differed. Data came from immunoSEQ multiplex PCR; TCRdb stores just in-frame clones and leaves some out. V and J calls and clone size are those listed in that table; D and trimming were worked out from the DNA. The sample lists about 680,000 clones; around 78% were seen once. This clone has more than one count but fewer than ten. Its antigen is not identified. Study-level results: Some naive CD4 clonotypes, roughly 4.8%, turned up in common across several donors.

This chain connects TRBV5-1 to TRBJ2-5; 10 nucleotides match TRBD2. The sequence came from a woman aged 25-40 years in good health. Sequenced: memory CD4+ T cells sorted from blood. Regarding subset: CD45RA-negative fraction. The CDR3 bases are TGCGCCAGCAGGTACGGAGCGGGAGGGAAAGAGACCCAGTACTTC. As protein: CASRYGAGGKETQYF.